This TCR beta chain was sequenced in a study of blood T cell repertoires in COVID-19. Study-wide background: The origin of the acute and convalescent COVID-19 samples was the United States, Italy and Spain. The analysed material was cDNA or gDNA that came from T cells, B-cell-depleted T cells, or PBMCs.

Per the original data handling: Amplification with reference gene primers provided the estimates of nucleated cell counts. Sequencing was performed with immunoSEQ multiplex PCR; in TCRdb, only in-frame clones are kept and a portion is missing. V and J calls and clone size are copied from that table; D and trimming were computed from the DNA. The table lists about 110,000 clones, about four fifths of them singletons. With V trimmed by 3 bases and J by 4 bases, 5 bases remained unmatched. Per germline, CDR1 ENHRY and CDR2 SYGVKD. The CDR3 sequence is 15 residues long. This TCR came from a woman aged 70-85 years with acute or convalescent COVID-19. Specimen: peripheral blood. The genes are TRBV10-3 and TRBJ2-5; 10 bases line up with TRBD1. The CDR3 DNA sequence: TGTGCCATCAGTGAATCGGGACAGGGGCTAGAGACCCAGTACTTC. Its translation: CAISESGQGLETQYF.